The clone carrying this T cell receptor (beta chain) was seen a few times. Its target is unknown. V was clipped by 0 bases and J by 5 bases, with 15 bases between them. In germline, CDR1 is SGHRS, CDR2 YFSETQ. CDR3 length equals 15 residues. These data come from a study of T cells after yellow fever vaccination. Overall study results and limits: Abundant clonotypes (contaminants from the bulk population) could be present in FACS-sorted repertoires.

TCRdb reprocessed the 5' RACE reads via MiXCR and lists one record per CDR3 protein. The sample has about 320,000 distinct CDR3 sequences; around 4.3% are singletons. This chain joins TRBV5-1 and TRBJ2-7; D might be TRBD1 (5 bases). Here the sequenced sample was PBMCs, taken 15 days after the yellow fever booster vaccination. The origin of this receptor is a man younger than 35 who received the YFV17D yellow fever vaccine. The CDR3: CASSLAILRGHEQYF. In DNA, the CDR3 is TGCGCCAGCAGCTTGGCAATATTAAGGGGCCACGAGCAGTACTTC.